Listed here are 8 T cell receptor beta chains from one sample, sequenced in a study of spatial heterogeneity in lung cancer. Time point reported: sample taken at primary tumor resection. Via MiXCR, TCRdb re-called the 5' RACE reads, giving one row per CDR3 protein. Altogether 60,000 to 75,000 distinct CDR3 sequences are present, roughly 5.9% being singletons, with the ten largest covering about 14%. The sample here was PBMCs, taken at surgery. All receptors come from a female donor with early-stage non-small cell lung cancer.

The chain links TRBV7-3 to TRBJ1-1, with 10 bases identical to TRBD1. The CDR3 spans 15 residues. Trimming cost V 5 bases and J 4 bases; bases outside gene matches: 7. Germline V gives CDR1 SGHTA, CDR2 FQGTGA. CDR3 DNA sequence: TGTGCCAGCAGCCCGGGACAGGGGAGGAGCACTGAAGCTTTCTTT. It specifies CASSPGQGRSTEAFF.

This clonotype was counted ten times or more. The J gene is TRBJ2-2, the V gene TRBV7-9; the match to TRBD2 covers 8 bases. CDR1 and CDR2 from the germline V gene are SEHNR and FQNEAQ (reference sequence). J gave up 0 bases and V 5 bases, and 8 bases lay outside the gene matches. This CDR3 has 17 residues. The CDR3 DNA follows: TGTGCCAGCAGCCGCTATAGCGGGGCCGCGAACACCGGGGAGCTGTTTTTT. It yields the protein CASSRYSGAANTGELFF.

This clonotype was seen repeatedly, ten times or more. The chain couples TRBV7-8 to TRBJ2-3; tentative D call: TRBD2 (6 bases). CDR1 is SGHVS, CDR2 FQNEAQ, per germline. The CDR3 has 14 amino acids. V was cut by 8 bases and J by 3 bases, with 15 bases left in between. The CDR3 sequence: CASSRRRGTDTQYF. The DNA of the CDR3 is TGTGCCAGCTCGCGCCGGAGGGGAACAGATACGCAGTATTTT. Drawing the rest from reference TRBV7-8 and TRBJ2-3, the complete variable domain is GAGVSQSPRYKVAKRGQDVALRCDPISGHVSLFWYQQALGQGPEFLTYFQNEAQLDKSGLPSDRFFAERPEGSVSTLKIQRTQQEDSAVYLCASSRRRGTDTQYFGPGTRLTVL.

The rearrangement joins TRBV28 to TRBJ1-1; no reliable D call. Germline CDR1 is MDHEN and CDR2 is SYDVKM. This CDR3 is 12 amino acids long. Trimming left V 6 bases short and J 3 bases short, with 8 bases between. The CDR3: CASSTEDTEAFF. CDR3 DNA sequence: TGTGCCAGCAGCACAGAAGACACTGAAGCTTTCTTT.

This clonotype was counted a few times. The V gene is TRBV28, the J gene TRBJ2-3; 9 nucleotides align to TRBD2. Germline V lookup: CDR1 MDHEN, CDR2 SYDVKM. V was clipped by 6 bases and J by 3 bases; unmatched bases: 7. The CDR3 runs to 15 residues. The CDR3 region is CASRFSGGRTDTQYF. CDR3 nucleotides: TGTGCCAGCAGGTTCAGCGGGGGGAGGACAGATACGCAGTATTTT.

In DNA form, the CDR3 reads TGTGCCAGCAGAAAGACAGCGCCTCCCGAAGAGACCCAGTACTTC. It encodes CASRKTAPPEETQYF. The rearrangement uses TRBV2 and TRBJ2-5; perhaps TRBD1 as D (5 bases). CDR1 is SNHLY and CDR2 is FYNNEI in the germline V gene. This CDR3 spans 15 amino acids. The V end was cut by 6 bases, the J end by 3 bases, with 17 bases between. The entire variable domain, with the rest obtained from reference TRBV2 and TRBJ2-5, is as follows: EPEVTQTPSHQVTQMGQEVILRCVPISNHLYFYWYRQILGQKVEFLVSFYNNEISEKSEIFDDQFSVERPDGSNFTLKIRSTKLEDSAMYFCASRKTAPPEETQYFGPGTRLLVL.

This clonotype was seen repeatedly, ten times or more. This chain connects TRBV5-4 to TRBJ1-6; D not certain. Trimming pared 0 bases from V and 7 bases from J, leaving 11 bases between. From germline, CDR1 is SGHNT and CDR2 YYREEE (reference sequence). The CDR3 totals 15 residues. The CDR3 spells CASSLVGQLNSPLHF. CDR3 nucleotides: TGTGCCAGCAGCTTGGTGGGTCAGCTAAATTCACCCCTCCACTTT.

This clonotype was recorded at least ten times. The V and J genes are TRBV12-5 and TRBJ2-6; no reliable D call. The germline CDR1 and CDR2 sequences are LGHNT and FRNRAP. The CDR3 runs 19 residues. V gave up 3 bases and J gave up 3 bases, with 21 bases separating them. The CDR3 DNA reads as TGTGCTAGTGGTTTTGGTAATAAGGAGTCGCCCCTTGGGGCCAACGTCCTGACTTTC. Translated, it gives CASGFGNKESPLGANVLTF.